One sample yielded the 24 T cell receptor beta chains listed below, sequenced in a study of T cells in Graves' hyperthyroidism and ophthalmopathy. From RNA transcripts, TCR beta CDR3 regions were amplified. HTBI primers drove first-round RT-PCR of the TCR CDR3. Each CDR3 protein is one row after TCRdb ran MiXCR on the multiplex PCR reads. The sample contains approximately 420,000 distinct CDR3 sequences, roughly an eighth of which appear only once. Sequenced input: blood. The receptor source for this set is a woman younger than 30 with Graves' hyperthyroidism.

This clonotype appeared a few times. A much more abundant neighbour one base away suggests this may be a read error. The genes are TRBV2 and TRBJ2-7; a possible D gene is TRBD2 (5 bases). The CDR3 has 13 residues. V gave up 3 bases and J gave up 3 bases, with 9 bases separating them. In germline, CDR1 is SNHLY, CDR2 FYNNEI. The CDR3 DNA follows: TGTGCCAGCAGTGACGAAGCGGTCTACGAGCAGTACTTC. Translated, it gives CASSDEAVYEQYF. Using reference TRBV2 and TRBJ2-7 for the parts outside the CDR3, the full variable domain is EPEVTQTPSHQVTQMGQEVILRCVPISNHLYFYWYRQILGQKVEFLVSFYNNEISEKSEIFDDQFSVERPDGSNFTLKIRSTKLEDSAMYFCASSDEAVYEQYFGPGTRLTVT.

The chain joins TRBV15 to TRBJ2-3; 9 positions match TRBD2. This CDR3 comprises 14 residues. CDR1 is LNHNV, CDR2 YYDKDF, per germline (reference sequence). V was pared by 8 bases and J by 0 bases, with 3 bases of the junction left unmatched. As DNA, the CDR3 is TGTGCCACCTCAAGCGGGGGGAGCACAGATACGCAGTATTTT. Its protein is CATSSGGSTDTQYF.

This clonotype was observed a few times. The chain joins TRBV6-6 to TRBJ2-1; D unresolved. Per the germline V gene, CDR1 is MNHNY and CDR2 is SVGAGI (reference sequence). The CDR3 contains 16 residues. V shed 1 base and J shed 7 bases, with 17 bases lying between them. CDR3 amino acids: CASSYLPWDPWNEQFF. The CDR3 DNA reads as TGTGCCAGCAGTTACTTACCGTGGGATCCCTGGAATGAGCAGTTCTTC.

This clonotype was observed at least ten times. The chain combines TRBV11-2 with TRBJ2-5, with unresolved D. CDR1 is SGHAT and CDR2 is FQNNGV in the germline V gene. V was trimmed by 1 base and J by 4 bases, leaving 16 bases between them. CDR3 length equals 16 residues. Here the CDR3 DNA reads TGTGCCAGCAGCTTAGTAAGACACGCCTTGGGAGAGACCCAGTACTTC. This gives the protein CASSLVRHALGETQYF. The complete variable domain, with remaining parts taken from reference TRBV11-2 and TRBJ2-5, reads EAGVAQSPRYKIIEKRQSVAFWCNPISGHATLYWYQQILGQGPKLLIQFQNNGVVDDSQLPKDRFSAERLKGVDSTLKIQPAKLEDSAVYLCASSLVRHALGETQYFGPGTRLLVL.

This clonotype was picked up a small number of times. The genes are TRBV28 and TRBJ1-2; D not certain. Germline V gene lookup returns CDR1 MDHEN and CDR2 SYDVKM. V was trimmed by 5 bases and J by 5 bases, leaving 18 bases between them. The CDR3 length is 15 residues. This CDR3 is CASSIPIRGVYGYTF. CDR3 coding DNA: TGTGCCAGCAGTATACCGATACGGGGTGTTTATGGCTACACCTTC.

This clonotype has only one observation. A much larger clonotype is one base distant, so this may be a read error. The CDR3 sequence: CASSRTETQYF. The CDR3 nucleotides read TGTGCCAGCAGTCGGACAGAGACCCAGTACTTC. The rearrangement links TRBV12-3 or TRBV12-4 to TRBJ2-5; no reliable D call. The V end was cut by 5 bases, the J end by 4 bases, with 5 bases between. The CDR3 covers 11 residues.

This clonotype was observed a handful of times. The CDR3 protein is CASSKGLSSTDTQYF. CDR3 nucleotides: TGCGCCAGCAGCAAGGGCCTCTCTAGCACAGATACGCAGTATTTT. The J gene is TRBJ2-3, the V gene TRBV5-1; D unresolved. The germline CDR1 and CDR2 sequences are SGHRS and YFSETQ. V was clipped by 4 bases and J by 0 bases, with 12 bases between them. This CDR3 has 15 amino acids.

This clonotype was detected ten times or more. The chain is built from TRBV6-2 or TRBV6-3 and TRBJ1-5; unclear D gene. The CDR3 extends over 15 amino acids. Trimming took 0 bases from V and 0 from J, leaving 6 bases between them. The germline gives CDR1 MNHEY, CDR2 SVGEGT. Here the CDR3 DNA reads TGTGCCAGCAGTTACTCGACTGGTAGCAATCAGCCCCAGCATTTT. Encoded protein: CASSYSTGSNQPQHF.

With respect to this clonotype: The DNA is left out, because the CDR3 cannot be placed on it with certainty; the CDR3 is given as TCRdb lists it. The J gene is TRBJ2-1, the V gene TRBV29-1; the listed D gene, TRBD1, was not tested against the DNA. Germline V lookup: CDR1 SQVTM, CDR2 ANQGSEA. 16 amino acids form the CDR3, both terminal residues included. The CDR3 loop reads CSVGPGQGRSYNEQFF.

V usage is TRBV18 and J usage is TRBJ2-5; no definite D call. Deletions cut 4 bases from V and 1 base from J, with 7 bases between. The CDR3 contains 13 residues. Germline loops: CDR1 KGHSH, CDR2 LQKENI. Here the CDR3 reads CASSQAAQETQYF. Written as DNA, the CDR3 is TGTGCCAGCTCACAGGCAGCCCAAGAGACCCAGTACTTC.

This clonotype was picked up many times. This rearrangement joins TRBV7-9 to TRBJ2-7; unclear D gene. Trimming left V 5 bases short and J 6 bases short, with 17 bases between. Germline V lookup: CDR1 SEHNR, CDR2 FQNEAQ (reference sequence). The CDR3 length is 14 residues. Here the CDR3 reads CASSPASTSREQYF. The CDR3 DNA follows: TGTGCCAGCAGCCCGGCCAGTACCTCACGCGAGCAGTACTTC.

This clonotype was recorded many times. This chain joins TRBV20-1 and TRBJ1-1, with D hard to call. CDR1 DFQATT and CDR2 SNEGSKA come from the germline V gene (reference sequence). The V gene lost 2 bases and the J gene lost 0 bases, with 10 bases spanning the gap. This CDR3 spans 14 amino acids. The CDR3 reads CSARPTPMNTEAFF. In DNA form, the CDR3 reads TGCAGTGCTAGACCGACACCCATGAACACTGAAGCTTTCTTT.

Ten or more counts support this clonotype. This chain joins TRBV11-2 and TRBJ1-1; no firm D call. The ends were cut back, 8 bases at V and 4 bases at J, with 14 bases in the middle. Germline V gene lookup returns CDR1 SGHAT and CDR2 FQNNGV. This CDR3 contains 13 residues. CDR3 sequence: CASAETRGTEAFF. CDR3 DNA sequence: TGTGCCAGCGCCGAGACACGGGGCACTGAAGCTTTCTTT.

J is TRBJ2-1 and V is TRBV19; 10 bases are a match to TRBD2. CDR1 is LNHDA and CDR2 is SQIVND in the germline V gene (reference sequence). The CDR3 extends over 15 amino acids. V was pared by 4 bases and J by 6 bases, with 6 bases of the junction left unmatched. The DNA of the CDR3 is TGTGCCAGTAGTAGACCTAGCGGGAGTTTCAATGAGCAGTTCTTC. Protein: CASSRPSGSFNEQFF.

This clonotype was detected many times. The chain recombines TRBV7-8 with TRBJ2-1; TRBD2 might be the D (6 bases). Trimming took 1 base from V and 4 from J, leaving 14 bases between them. The CDR3 is 16 residues long. The germline gives CDR1 SGHVS, CDR2 FQNEAQ. The CDR3 protein is CASSLVTRGKYNEQFF. The CDR3 DNA sequence: TGTGCCAGCAGCTTAGTAACGCGGGGTAAATACAATGAGCAGTTCTTC.

Many counts were recorded for this clonotype. This chain links TRBV15 with TRBJ1-5; 10 nucleotides line up with TRBD1. V shed 9 bases and J 0 bases; nucleotides not matched to a gene: 5. Germline V gives CDR1 LNHNV, CDR2 YYDKDF (reference sequence). This CDR3 has 15 amino acids. The CDR3 loop is CATDGTGDSNQPQHF. In nucleotides, the CDR3 is TGTGCCACGGACGGGACAGGGGATAGCAATCAGCCCCAGCATTTT.

The table lists this clonotype with a few counts. One junction end does not reproduce the germline sequence, and a read error may be involved. The V and J genes are TRBV5-1 and TRBJ2-4; TRBD2 aligns across 8 bases. The CDR3 totals 16 residues. Germline CDR1 SGHRS, CDR2 YFSETQ. In DNA, the CDR3 is TGCGTCAGCAGCTTGGCCATGACGGGAGGGCTTAACATTCAGTACTTC. Translating gives CVSSLAMTGGLNIQYF.

This clonotype was seen more than once but under ten times. This CDR3 reads CASSLKPGTALYGYTF. DNA for the CDR3: TGTGCCAGCAGCCTGAAGCCCGGGACAGCCCTCTATGGCTACACCTTC. The J gene is TRBJ1-2, the V gene TRBV6-1, with 7 bases lining up with TRBD1. V dropped 6 bases and J dropped 4; count of bases not matched to a gene: 14. The CDR3 is 16 residues long. Germline V gene data show CDR1 as MNHNS and CDR2 as SASEGT.

The chain uses TRBV20-1 and TRBJ2-3, with 7 bases lining up with TRBD2. The CDR3 has 15 amino acids. CDR1 and CDR2 from the germline V gene are DFQATT and SNEGSKA (reference sequence). Trimming removed 1 base from V and 6 bases from J; junction bases left unmatched: 10. This chain's CDR3 is CSARGLAVGVDTQYF. CDR3 bases: TGCAGTGCTAGAGGACTAGCAGTCGGAGTGGATACGCAGTATTTT.

This clonotype was detected many times. The CDR3 here is CASSYGPSSYNEQFF. The CDR3 DNA is TGTGCCAGCAGTTATGGGCCGAGCTCCTACAATGAGCAGTTCTTC. The gene calls are TRBV6-5 and TRBJ2-1; no reliable D call. V lost 3 bases and J lost 0, with 9 bases in between. The CDR3 runs to 15 residues. Per the germline V gene, CDR1 is MNHEY and CDR2 is SVGAGI.

There are many counts of this clonotype. This chain links TRBV7-3 with TRBJ2-3, with 16 positions matching TRBD2. The CDR3 has 18 amino acids. The V segment lost 0 bases and the J segment 6 bases; nucleotides outside the gene matches: 6. Germline-derived CDR1 and CDR2 are SGHTA and FQGTGA. Here the CDR3 DNA reads TGTGCCAGCAGCTTAACGGGACTAGCGGGAGGGCCCACTGATACGCAGTATTTT. Translating gives CASSLTGLAGGPTDTQYF.

This clonotype was detected only a few times. The CDR3 loop is CASRTRDSGWNEQYF. Here the CDR3 DNA reads TGTGCCAGTAGGACCCGGGACAGCGGGTGGAACGAGCAGTACTTC. V usage is TRBV19 and J usage is TRBJ2-7; D is possibly TRBD1 (7 bases). The CDR3 runs 15 residues. Between the trimmed V and J ends, which lost 6 bases and 5 bases, there was a span of 20 bases. Germline CDR1 reads LNHDA; CDR2 reads SQIVND (reference sequence).

This clonotype was picked up many times. The CDR3 region is CASSYSVGLLAFF. CDR3 bases: TGTGCCAGCAGTTACTCGGTAGGTCTGTTGGCTTTCTTT. The J gene is TRBJ1-1, the V gene TRBV6-5; no reliable D call. V was cut by 0 bases and J by 11 bases, with 13 bases left in between. Per germline, CDR1 MNHEY and CDR2 SVGAGI. The CDR3 sequence is 13 residues long.

This clonotype showed up many times. The chain recombines TRBV2 with TRBJ2-7, with D perhaps TRBD1 (5 bases). Germline-derived CDR1 and CDR2 are SNHLY and FYNNEI. The CDR3 contains 12 residues. V lost 5 bases and J lost 6, with 11 bases in between. CDR3 sequence reads: CASSSAGREQYF. The CDR3 nucleotides are TGTGCCAGCAGTTCAGCAGGGCGCGAGCAGTACTTC.